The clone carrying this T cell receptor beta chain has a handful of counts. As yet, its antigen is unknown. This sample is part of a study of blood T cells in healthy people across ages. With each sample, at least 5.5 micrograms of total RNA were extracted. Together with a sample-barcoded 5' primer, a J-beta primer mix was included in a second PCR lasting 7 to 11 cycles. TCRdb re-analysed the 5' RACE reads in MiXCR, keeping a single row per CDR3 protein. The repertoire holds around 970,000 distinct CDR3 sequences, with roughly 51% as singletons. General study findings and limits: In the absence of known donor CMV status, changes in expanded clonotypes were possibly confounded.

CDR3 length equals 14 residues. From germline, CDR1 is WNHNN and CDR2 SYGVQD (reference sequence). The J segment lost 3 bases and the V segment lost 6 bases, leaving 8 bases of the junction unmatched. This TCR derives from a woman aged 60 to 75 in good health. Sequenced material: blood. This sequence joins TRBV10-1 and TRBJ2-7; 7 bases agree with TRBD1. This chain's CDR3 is CASSRDRQRYEQYF. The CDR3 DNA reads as TGCGCCAGCAGCAGGGACAGACAACGCTACGAGCAGTACTTC.